These 14 T cell receptor beta chains came from one sample sequenced in a study of CD8+ T cells in alopecia areata. Extracted RNA was reverse transcribed, and the resulting cDNA served as sequencing template. TCRdb's copy holds only in-frame clones and misses some; the assay was immunoSEQ multiplex PCR. The sample records some 150,000 clones, around 50% being singletons. The source was CD8+ T cells sorted from blood, collected at week 0. The source of these receptors is a human donor with alopecia areata.

The rearrangement links TRBV6-4 to TRBJ2-7; D call uncertain. V was pared by 3 bases and J by 3 bases, with 15 bases between. The CDR3 runs to 15 residues. CDR1 is MRHNA, CDR2 SNTAGT, per germline. The CDR3 loop reads CASSEGANPYYEQYF. The CDR3 region has the DNA TGTGCCAGCAGTGAGGGTGCCAATCCTTACTACGAGCAGTACTTC.

The chain couples TRBV4-1 to TRBJ1-6; possibly TRBD1 for D (6 bases). This CDR3 contains 15 residues. The V end was cut by 4 bases, the J end by 9 bases, with 16 bases between. Germline V gene lookup returns CDR1 MGHRA and CDR2 YSYEKL. Here the CDR3 reads CASSPHQGIGSPLHF. CDR3 nucleotide sequence: TGCGCCAGCAGCCCCCACCAGGGGATTGGTTCACCCCTCCACTTT.

V is TRBV27 and J is TRBJ2-7, with TRBD1 matching over 9 bases. CDR3 length equals 13 residues. Germline V CDR1 and CDR2: MNHEY, SMNVEV (reference sequence). Trimming took 9 bases from V and 1 from J; bases not matched to a gene: 4. The CDR3 loop reads CASFGQGSYEQYF. CDR3 bases: TGTGCCAGTTTCGGACAGGGGTCCTACGAGCAGTACTTC.

This chain uses TRBV2 with TRBJ2-1; 11 nucleotides agree with TRBD2. This CDR3 has 15 amino acids. V was clipped by 7 bases and J by 0 bases; unmatched bases: 2. Germline V gene sequence: CDR1 SNHLY, CDR2 FYNNEI. In DNA, the CDR3 is TGTGCCAGCATTACTAGCGGGGGCTCCTACAATGAGCAGTTCTTC. It specifies CASITSGGSYNEQFF.

This sequence joins TRBV7-2 and TRBJ2-2; a possible D gene is TRBD2 (6 bases). The germline V gene has CDR1 SGHTA and CDR2 FQGNSA. The CDR3 has 13 amino acids. V was clipped by 5 bases and J by 5 bases, with 9 bases between them. The CDR3 coding sequence is TGTGCCAGCAGCCCGAGCGGGACCGGGGAGCTGTTTTTT. Translation: CASSPSGTGELFF.

The V and J genes are TRBV7-6 and TRBJ2-5; D remains ambiguous. The CDR3 covers 14 residues. Deletions cut 1 base from V and 5 bases from J, with 11 bases between. In germline, CDR1 is SGHVS, CDR2 FNYEAQ. The chain's CDR3 is CASSLEIPAETQYF. In nucleotides, the CDR3 is TGTGCCAGCAGCTTAGAGATCCCTGCGGAGACCCAGTACTTC.

This clone was picked up a small number of times. CDR3 nucleotides: TGCAGCACCAAGGGTGTGACTAGCACAGATACGCAGTATTTT. This codes for CSTKGVTSTDTQYF. The chain employs TRBV29-1 and TRBJ2-3; D not certain. Germline V gene data show CDR1 as SQVTM and CDR2 as ANQGSEA. The germline V and J ends were trimmed by 8 bases and 0 bases, with 15 bases remaining between them. CDR3 size: 14 residues.

The chain combines TRBV9 with TRBJ2-3, with D possibly being TRBD1 (6 bases). The germline CDR1 and CDR2 sequences are SGDLS and YYNGEE. This CDR3 region has 20 residues. V lost 2 bases to trimming and J lost 2 bases, with 27 bases between them. The CDR3 protein is CASSVQTASWGPGITDTQYF. CDR3 coding DNA: TGTGCCAGCAGCGTGCAAACTGCAAGCTGGGGGCCAGGGATCACAGATACGCAGTATTTT.

The chain couples TRBV27 to TRBJ2-6; D remains unclear. This CDR3 contains 15 residues. V was clipped by 5 bases and J by 0 bases, with 8 bases between them. Looked up from germline, CDR1 is MNHEY and CDR2 is SMNVEV (reference sequence). The CDR3 region has the DNA TGTGCCAGCAGTCCCATAGTCTCTGGGGCCAACGTCCTGACTTTC. Amino acid sequence: CASSPIVSGANVLTF.

The table lists this clone with a few counts. V usage is TRBV2 and J usage is TRBJ2-4; 9 bases match TRBD1. The junction had 6 bases not matched to a gene; V was cut back by 6 bases and J by 0 bases. CDR3 size: 16 residues. From germline, CDR1 is SNHLY and CDR2 FYNNEI. The chain's CDR3 is CASSQGQGLAKNIQYF. For the CDR3, the DNA is TGTGCCAGCAGCCAGGGACAGGGTTTAGCCAAAAACATTCAGTACTTC. The full variable domain, its missing parts supplied by reference TRBV2 and TRBJ2-4, is EPEVTQTPSHQVTQMGQEVILRCVPISNHLYFYWYRQILGQKVEFLVSFYNNEISEKSEIFDDQFSVERPDGSNFTLKIRSTKLEDSAMYFCASSQGQGLAKNIQYFGAGTRLSVL.

The chain employs TRBV13 and TRBJ1-2; 9 positions agree with TRBD1. The CDR3 contains 15 residues. Germline values: CDR1 PRHDT, CDR2 FYEKMQ (reference sequence). The V gene end was trimmed by 5 bases and the J gene end by 4 bases; junction bases not matched to a gene: 8. In nucleotides, the CDR3 is TGTGCCAGCAGCCCCAGGACAGGGGAGCTCTATGGCTACACCTTC. Its protein product is CASSPRTGELYGYTF. Full variable domain (rest looked up from reference TRBV13 and TRBJ1-2): AAGVIQSPRHLIKEKRETATLKCYPIPRHDTVYWYQQGPGQDPQFLISFYEKMQSDKGSIPDRFSAQQFSDYHSELNMSSLELGDSALYFCASSPRTGELYGYTFGSGTRLTVV.

This clone showed up just a few times. The genes are TRBV13 and TRBJ2-7; maybe TRBD2 (6 bases). CDR1 PRHDT and CDR2 FYEKMQ come from the germline V gene (reference sequence). The CDR3 totals 15 residues. V was pared by 1 base and J by 3 bases, with 13 bases between. The CDR3 here is CASSLAGGGNYEQYF. The CDR3 DNA reads TGTGCCAGCAGCTTAGCCGGGGGTGGGAACTACGAGCAGTACTTC.

The genes are TRBV7-8 and TRBJ2-1; 10 bases are shared with TRBD2. V gave up 0 bases and J gave up 8 bases; unmatched junction bases: 1. CDR3 length: 14 amino acids. Germline CDR1 reads SGHVS; CDR2 reads FQNEAQ. The CDR3 protein is CASSLAGTSDEQFF. CDR3 nucleotides: TGTGCCAGCAGCTTAGCGGGGACTAGCGATGAGCAGTTCTTC.

The V call is TRBV11-1, the J call TRBJ2-4; D might be TRBD2 (6 bases). This CDR3 spans 14 amino acids. The V end lost 1 base, the J end lost 7 bases, and 11 bases lay between the germline ends. Germline values: CDR1 SGHAT, CDR2 FQDESV (reference sequence). The CDR3 DNA reads as TGTGCCAGCAGCTTAGGACCCAGCGGGAACATTCAGTACTTC. Its protein is CASSLGPSGNIQYF.